Listed here are 2 T cell receptor beta chains from one sample, sequenced in a study of blood T cells in healthy people across ages. Sample-barcoded 5' priming and a J-beta primer mix drove a second PCR of roughly 6 to 12 cycles. Using its own MiXCR run on the 5' RACE reads, TCRdb lists one record per CDR3 protein. The sample records roughly 730,000 distinct CDR3 sequences, about 56% being singletons. Input material: blood. Source of these receptors: a man aged 35 to 55 in good health.

A note on this clonotype: At one end the junction does not follow the germline gene, possibly because of a read error. The rearrangement links TRBV7-2 to TRBJ2-7, with 10 bases aligning to TRBD1. Germline V gene sequence: CDR1 SGHTA, CDR2 FQGNSA. CDR3 length: 17 amino acids. The CDR3 DNA is TGTGCCAGCAGCTGGACCGGGACAGGGGCGGGATTTTACGGGCAGTACTTC. Residues: CASSWTGTGAGFYGQYF.

This clonotype was seen only a few times. The V gene is TRBV9, the J gene TRBJ2-5; D may be TRBD2 (6 bases). The ends were cut back, 0 bases at V and 5 bases at J, with 8 bases in the middle. Looked up from germline, CDR1 is SGDLS and CDR2 is YYNGEE. CDR3 length: 13 residues. DNA for the CDR3: TGTGCCAGCAGCGTAGCTGGGGGGGAGACCCAGTACTTC. Its protein product is CASSVAGGETQYF.